Listed below are T cell receptor beta chains from one sample, sequenced in a study of blood T cell repertoires in COVID-19. The protocol was immunoSEQ multiplex PCR, while the TCRdb copy is restricted to in-frame clones and leaves out a portion. The sample lists 200,000 to 250,000 clones, approximately 78% occurring once. The sequenced material came from peripheral blood. The source is a woman older than 75 with COVID-19, enrolled during active disease. CDR3s include the opening cysteine and the closing phenylalanine or tryptophan. Fields, in order: V gene, clone size, D gene, J gene, CDR3 DNA, CDR3 protein. D genes are given only for firm matches. Part of the rows lack a size; the others show once, few, many or a class for expanded clones.

v_call: TRBV2
clone_size: NA
d_call: TRBD1
j_call: TRBJ1-5
cdr3_nt: TGTGCCAGCAGTGCAGGGGACAGGTCATTCAATCAGCCCCAGCATTTT
cdr3_aa: CASSAGDRSFNQPQHF

v_call: TRBV4-1
clone_size: NA
d_call: NA
j_call: TRBJ1-1
cdr3_nt: TGCGCCAGCAGCCCGGCGGGGTTAGGGACTCGAGCTTTCTTT
cdr3_aa: CASSPAGLGTRAFF

v_call: TRBV11-3
clone_size: NA
d_call: NA
j_call: TRBJ1-1
cdr3_nt: TGTGCCAGCAGCTCCCAGGGGCTGGGCACTGAAGCTTTCTTT
cdr3_aa: CASSSQGLGTEAFF

v_call: TRBV7-9
clone_size: NA
d_call: NA
j_call: TRBJ1-5
cdr3_nt: TGTGCCAGCAGCTTAGGAATGGGAGGCAGGAGGGATCAGCCCCAGCATTTT
cdr3_aa: CASSLGMGGRRDQPQHF

v_call: TRBV5-1
clone_size: once
d_call: NA
j_call: TRBJ1-1
cdr3_nt: TGCGCCAGCAGCTTGGATGCGGGCCTGGGCCTGAACACTGAAGCTTTCTTT
cdr3_aa: CASSLDAGLGLNTEAFF

v_call: TRBV24-1
clone_size: NA
d_call: NA
j_call: TRBJ2-3
cdr3_nt: TGTGCCACCAGACCCGCCGGAGAGAGCACAGATACGCAGTATTTT
cdr3_aa: CATRPAGESTDTQYF

v_call: TRBV7-3
clone_size: NA
d_call: NA
j_call: TRBJ2-3
cdr3_nt: TGTGCCTCAGGGACTGCTTCCACAGATACGCAGTATTTT
cdr3_aa: CASGTASTDTQYF

v_call: TRBV5-4
clone_size: NA
d_call: TRBD2
j_call: TRBJ2-7
cdr3_nt: TGTGCCAGCAGCCCAGGGGATAGCGGGGTGTCCTACGAGCAGTACTTC
cdr3_aa: CASSPGDSGVSYEQYF

v_call: TRBV5-1
clone_size: NA
d_call: NA
j_call: TRBJ2-7
cdr3_nt: TGCGCCAGCAGCTTGGCGGGTCCGGGGGAGCAGTACTTC
cdr3_aa: CASSLAGPGEQYF

v_call: TRBV7-2
clone_size: NA
d_call: TRBD1
j_call: TRBJ1-2
cdr3_nt: TGTGCCAGCAGCTGGTCCCGGGACAGCTATGGCTACACCTTC
cdr3_aa: CASSWSRDSYGYTF

v_call: TRBV10-3
clone_size: once
d_call: TRBD1
j_call: TRBJ1-1
cdr3_nt: TGTGCCATCAGGCCGGGACAGGGGTCGAACACTGAAGCTTTCTTT
cdr3_aa: CAIRPGQGSNTEAFF

v_call: TRBV7-2
clone_size: once
d_call: TRBD1
j_call: TRBJ2-2
cdr3_nt: TGTGCCAGCGAACAGGGGACGAACACCGGGGAGCTGTTTTTT
cdr3_aa: CASEQGTNTGELFF

v_call: TRBV10-3
clone_size: NA
d_call: NA
j_call: TRBJ2-1
cdr3_nt: TGTGCCTCAACGGGCGACTACCGTAATCAGCAGTTCTTC
cdr3_aa: CASTGDYRNQQFF

v_call: TRBV5-1
clone_size: NA
d_call: NA
j_call: TRBJ2-3
cdr3_nt: TGCGCCAGCAGCTCAGCCCAGGTGGCAGATACGCAGTATTTT
cdr3_aa: CASSSAQVADTQYF

v_call: TRBV3-1/TRBV3-2
clone_size: NA
d_call: TRBD1
j_call: TRBJ1-2
cdr3_nt: TGTGCCAGCAGCCCCGGACAGGGCCCGGGTGGCTATGGCTACACCTTC
cdr3_aa: CASSPGQGPGGYGYTF

v_call: TRBV6-1
clone_size: NA
d_call: NA
j_call: TRBJ1-1
cdr3_nt: TGTGCCAGCAGTGAAGCAGGACGGAGGGACACTGAAGCTTTCTTT
cdr3_aa: CASSEAGRRDTEAFF

v_call: TRBV6-5
clone_size: NA
d_call: TRBD2
j_call: TRBJ2-5
cdr3_nt: TGTGCCAGCAGTTCCGGGACTAGCGGGGGGAAGACCCAGTACTTC
cdr3_aa: CASSSGTSGGKTQYF

v_call: TRBV10-2
clone_size: NA
d_call: TRBD1
j_call: TRBJ1-5
cdr3_nt: TGCGCCAGCAGTGCCCGGCTACAGGGGCGGAATCAGCCCCAGCATTTT
cdr3_aa: CASSARLQGRNQPQHF

v_call: TRBV30
clone_size: NA
d_call: TRBD2
j_call: TRBJ2-2
cdr3_nt: TGTGCCTGGAGTACCGGGGGGTACACCGGGGAGCTGTTTTTT
cdr3_aa: CAWSTGGYTGELFF

v_call: TRBV14
clone_size: NA
d_call: TRBD1
j_call: TRBJ2-1
cdr3_nt: TGTGCCAGCAGTCGAGGGACAGGGGGCTTGGATGAGCAGTTCTTC
cdr3_aa: CASSRGTGGLDEQFF

v_call: TRBV9
clone_size: once
d_call: NA
j_call: TRBJ2-7
cdr3_nt: TGTGCCAGCAGCGTAGGCACGGAGCGGATCTACGAGCAGTACTTC
cdr3_aa: CASSVGTERIYEQYF

v_call: TRBV3-1/TRBV3-2
clone_size: NA
d_call: TRBD1
j_call: TRBJ1-1
cdr3_nt: TGTGCCAGCAGCCACCTAAACAGGGGCACTGAAGCTTTCTTT
cdr3_aa: CASSHLNRGTEAFF

v_call: TRBV7-8
clone_size: NA
d_call: NA
j_call: TRBJ1-4
cdr3_nt: TGTGCCAGCAGCTTAGATCGGGGGGCTCTACCTAATGAAAAACTGTTTTTT
cdr3_aa: CASSLDRGALPNEKLFF

v_call: TRBV7-3
clone_size: NA
d_call: TRBD1
j_call: TRBJ2-6
cdr3_nt: TGTGCCAGCAGCTTCGGGACAGGGGGTTCTGGGGCCAACGTCCTGACTTTC
cdr3_aa: CASSFGTGGSGANVLTF

v_call: TRBV6-6
clone_size: NA
d_call: TRBD1
j_call: TRBJ1-1
cdr3_nt: TGTGCCAGCAGTCCCGGGGACAGGGGGCGGGTGACTGAAGCTTTCTTT
cdr3_aa: CASSPGDRGRVTEAFF

v_call: TRBV18
clone_size: NA
d_call: NA
j_call: TRBJ1-1
cdr3_nt: TGTGCCAGCTCACCACGGGCGAACACTGAAGCTTTCTTT
cdr3_aa: CASSPRANTEAFF

v_call: TRBV30
clone_size: NA
d_call: TRBD1
j_call: TRBJ2-5
cdr3_nt: TGTGCCTGGAGCCGAGCCCACAGGGGTAGCCAAGAGACCCAGTACTTC
cdr3_aa: CAWSRAHRGSQETQYF

v_call: TRBV5-6
clone_size: NA
d_call: NA
j_call: TRBJ1-4
cdr3_nt: TGTGCCAGCAGATCTCGGGGGACTCGGGGAGAAAAACTGTTTTTT
cdr3_aa: CASRSRGTRGEKLFF

v_call: TRBV19
clone_size: NA
d_call: NA
j_call: TRBJ1-1
cdr3_nt: TGTGCCAGTAGTCCGCATCCCCAGACAGGAATGGACACTGAAGCTTTCTTT
cdr3_aa: CASSPHPQTGMDTEAFF

v_call: TRBV18
clone_size: NA
d_call: TRBD2
j_call: TRBJ2-1
cdr3_nt: TGTGCCAGCTCACCAGGGGTGGAAGCGGGGCGCTCCTACAATGAGCAGTTCTTC
cdr3_aa: CASSPGVEAGRSYNEQFF

v_call: TRBV6-5
clone_size: NA
d_call: NA
j_call: TRBJ2-5
cdr3_nt: TGTGCCAGCAGCCAGAGGGAGACCCAGTACTTC
cdr3_aa: CASSQRETQYF

v_call: TRBV11-2
clone_size: once
d_call: TRBD2
j_call: TRBJ2-3
cdr3_nt: TGTGCCAGCAGCTTAGTAGCGGGGGCCACTTACACAGATACGCAGTATTTT
cdr3_aa: CASSLVAGATYTDTQYF

v_call: TRBV28
clone_size: NA
d_call: NA
j_call: TRBJ2-7
cdr3_nt: TGTGCCAGCAGTTTTCTTACAGATGACGAGCAGTACTTC
cdr3_aa: CASSFLTDDEQYF

v_call: TRBV27
clone_size: NA
d_call: NA
j_call: TRBJ2-1
cdr3_nt: TGTGCCAGCAGTCACCCGACTAGGCAGTTCTTC
cdr3_aa: CASSHPTRQFF

v_call: TRBV30
clone_size: NA
d_call: NA
j_call: TRBJ2-4
cdr3_nt: TGTGCCTGGAGTGTACAGGAGGGGTCGGTGGTACTAGCCAAAAACATTCAGTACTTC
cdr3_aa: CAWSVQEGSVVLAKNIQYF

v_call: TRBV11-2
clone_size: NA
d_call: TRBD2
j_call: TRBJ2-3
cdr3_nt: TGTGCCAGCAGCGGGAATAGCGGGAGAGGAGATACGCAGTATTTT
cdr3_aa: CASSGNSGRGDTQYF

v_call: TRBV7-2
clone_size: NA
d_call: NA
j_call: TRBJ2-4
cdr3_nt: TGTGCCAGCAGCCCGCCGGGGATATCGGCCAAAAACATTCAGTACTTC
cdr3_aa: CASSPPGISAKNIQYF

v_call: TRBV18
clone_size: NA
d_call: TRBD1
j_call: TRBJ1-5
cdr3_nt: TGTGCCAGCTCACCCGGGACAGGGGATCAGCCCCAGCATTTT
cdr3_aa: CASSPGTGDQPQHF

v_call: TRBV6-1
clone_size: NA
d_call: NA
j_call: TRBJ1-2
cdr3_nt: TGTGCCAGCAGTGACAGGGCAAACTATGGCTACACCTTC
cdr3_aa: CASSDRANYGYTF

v_call: TRBV14
clone_size: few
d_call: TRBD2
j_call: TRBJ2-2
cdr3_nt: TGTGCCAGCAGCCAAGCGGGAGGGAGGAGCACCGGGGAGCTGTTTTTT
cdr3_aa: CASSQAGGRSTGELFF

v_call: TRBV5-1
clone_size: once
d_call: NA
j_call: TRBJ1-1
cdr3_nt: TGCGCCAGCAGCTTAGCCCCATCAGGTGTCACTGAAGCTTTCTTT
cdr3_aa: CASSLAPSGVTEAFF

v_call: TRBV15
clone_size: NA
d_call: TRBD1
j_call: TRBJ2-3
cdr3_nt: TGTGCCACCAGCAGACGGGACAGGCCAAGCACAGATACGCAGTATTTT
cdr3_aa: CATSRRDRPSTDTQYF